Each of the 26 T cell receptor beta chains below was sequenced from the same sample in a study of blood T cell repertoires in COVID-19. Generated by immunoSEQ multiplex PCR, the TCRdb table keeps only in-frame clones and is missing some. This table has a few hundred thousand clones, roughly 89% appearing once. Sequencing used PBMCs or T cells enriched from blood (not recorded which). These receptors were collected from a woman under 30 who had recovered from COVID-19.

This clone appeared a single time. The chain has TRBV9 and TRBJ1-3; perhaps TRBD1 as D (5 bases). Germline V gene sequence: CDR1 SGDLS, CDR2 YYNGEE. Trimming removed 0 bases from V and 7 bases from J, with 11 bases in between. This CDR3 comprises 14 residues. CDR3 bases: TGTGCCAGCAGCGTAGATGGACACTTGAACACCATATATTTT. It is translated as CASSVDGHLNTIYF.

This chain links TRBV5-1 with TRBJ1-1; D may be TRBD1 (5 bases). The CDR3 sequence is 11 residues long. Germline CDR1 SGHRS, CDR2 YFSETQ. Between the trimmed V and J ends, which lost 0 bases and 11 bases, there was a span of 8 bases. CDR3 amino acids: CASSLGRDAFF. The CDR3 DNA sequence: TGCGCCAGCAGCTTGGGCAGGGATGCTTTCTTT.

This CDR3 reads CASSLYVRGLGYQPQHF. CDR3 bases: TGTGCCAGCAGCTTGTATGTCAGGGGCTTGGGTTATCAGCCCCAGCATTTT. V gene TRBV5-6 combines with J gene TRBJ1-5; maybe TRBD1 (6 bases). This CDR3 is built from 17 residues. Germline V gives CDR1 SGHDT, CDR2 YYEEEE. With 1 base removed from V and 5 bases from J, the gap between germline ends came to 19 bases.

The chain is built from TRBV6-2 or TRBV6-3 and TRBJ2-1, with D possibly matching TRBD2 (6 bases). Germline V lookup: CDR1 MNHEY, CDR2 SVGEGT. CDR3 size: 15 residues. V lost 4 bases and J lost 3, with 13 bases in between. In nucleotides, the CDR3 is TGTGCCAGCAGTTTGCCGGGAGCGCTCTACAATGAGCAGTTCTTC. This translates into CASSLPGALYNEQFF.

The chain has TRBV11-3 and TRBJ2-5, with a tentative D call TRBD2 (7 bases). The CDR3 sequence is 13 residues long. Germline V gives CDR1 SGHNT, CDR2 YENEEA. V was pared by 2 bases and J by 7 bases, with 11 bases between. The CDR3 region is CASSLRGGRTQYF. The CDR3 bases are TGTGCCAGCAGCTTAAGGGGGGGGCGGACCCAGTACTTC.

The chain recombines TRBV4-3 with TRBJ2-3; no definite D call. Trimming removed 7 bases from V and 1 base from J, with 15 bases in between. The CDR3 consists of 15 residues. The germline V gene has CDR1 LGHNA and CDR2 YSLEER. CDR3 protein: CASNPLGGGTDTQYF. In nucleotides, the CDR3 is TGCGCCAGCAACCCACTTGGCGGAGGCACAGATACGCAGTATTTT.

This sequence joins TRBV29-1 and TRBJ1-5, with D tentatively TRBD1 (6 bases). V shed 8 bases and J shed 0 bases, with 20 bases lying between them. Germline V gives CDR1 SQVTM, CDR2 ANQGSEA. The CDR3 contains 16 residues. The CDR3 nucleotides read TGCAGCTTTCCCCTAGGGGGACCTTATAGCAATCAGCCCCAGCATTTT. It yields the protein CSFPLGGPYSNQPQHF.

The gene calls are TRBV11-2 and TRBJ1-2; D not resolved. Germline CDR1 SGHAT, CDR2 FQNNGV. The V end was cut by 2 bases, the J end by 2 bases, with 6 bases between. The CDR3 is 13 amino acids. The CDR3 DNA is TGTGCCAGCAGCTTAACGAGCAACTATGGCTACACCTTC. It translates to CASSLTSNYGYTF. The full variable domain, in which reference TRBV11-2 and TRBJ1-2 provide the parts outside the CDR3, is EAGVAQSPRYKIIEKRQSVAFWCNPISGHATLYWYQQILGQGPKLLIQFQNNGVVDDSQLPKDRFSAERLKGVDSTLKIQPAKLEDSAVYLCASSLTSNYGYTFGSGTRLTVV.

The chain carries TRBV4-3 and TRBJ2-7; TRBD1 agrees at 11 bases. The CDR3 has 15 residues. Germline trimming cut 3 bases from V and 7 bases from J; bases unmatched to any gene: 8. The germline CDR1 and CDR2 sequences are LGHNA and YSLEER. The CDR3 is CASSQSGTGGREQYF. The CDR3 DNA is TGCGCCAGCAGCCAGTCCGGGACAGGGGGTAGGGAGCAGTACTTC.

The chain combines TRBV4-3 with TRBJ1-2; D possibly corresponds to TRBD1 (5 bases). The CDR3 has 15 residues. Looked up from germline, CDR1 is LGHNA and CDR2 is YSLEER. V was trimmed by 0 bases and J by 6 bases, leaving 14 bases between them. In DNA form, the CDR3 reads TGCGCCAGCAGCCAAGATTGGGGGAGGGATGATGGCTACACCTTC. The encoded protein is CASSQDWGRDDGYTF.

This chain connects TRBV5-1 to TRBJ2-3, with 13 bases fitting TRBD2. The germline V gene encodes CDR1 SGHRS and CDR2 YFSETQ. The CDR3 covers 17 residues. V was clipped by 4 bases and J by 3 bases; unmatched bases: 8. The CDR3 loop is CASSDTSGRAGTDTQYF. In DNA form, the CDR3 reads TGCGCCAGCAGCGATACTAGCGGGAGGGCCGGGACAGATACGCAGTATTTT. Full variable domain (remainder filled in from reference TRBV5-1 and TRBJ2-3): KAGVTQTPRYLIKTRGQQVTLSCSPISGHRSVSWYQQTPGQGLQFLFEYFSETQRNKGNFPGRFSGRQFSNSRSEMNVSTLELGDSALYLCASSDTSGRAGTDTQYFGPGTRLTVL.

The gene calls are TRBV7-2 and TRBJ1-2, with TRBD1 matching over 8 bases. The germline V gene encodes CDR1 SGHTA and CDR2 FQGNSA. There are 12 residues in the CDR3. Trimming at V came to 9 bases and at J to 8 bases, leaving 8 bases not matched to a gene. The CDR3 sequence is CARDGQGDGYTF. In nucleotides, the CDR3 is TGTGCCAGGGACGGACAGGGAGACGGCTACACCTTC.

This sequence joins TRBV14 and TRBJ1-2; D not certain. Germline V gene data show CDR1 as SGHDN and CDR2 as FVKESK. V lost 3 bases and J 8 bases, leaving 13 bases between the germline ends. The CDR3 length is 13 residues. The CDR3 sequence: CASSQGLTRGYTF. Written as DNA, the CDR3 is TGTGCCAGCAGCCAGGGCCTCACACGCGGCTACACCTTC.

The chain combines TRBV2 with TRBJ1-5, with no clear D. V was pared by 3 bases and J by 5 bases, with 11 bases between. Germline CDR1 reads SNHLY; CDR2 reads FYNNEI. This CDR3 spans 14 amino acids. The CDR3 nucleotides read TGTGCCAGCAGTGACCCCCGAGGAGATCAGCCCCAGCATTTT. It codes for CASSDPRGDQPQHF. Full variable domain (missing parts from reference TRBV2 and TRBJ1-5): EPEVTQTPSHQVTQMGQEVILRCVPISNHLYFYWYRQILGQKVEFLVSFYNNEISEKSEIFDDQFSVERPDGSNFTLKIRSTKLEDSAMYFCASSDPRGDQPQHFGDGTRLSIL.

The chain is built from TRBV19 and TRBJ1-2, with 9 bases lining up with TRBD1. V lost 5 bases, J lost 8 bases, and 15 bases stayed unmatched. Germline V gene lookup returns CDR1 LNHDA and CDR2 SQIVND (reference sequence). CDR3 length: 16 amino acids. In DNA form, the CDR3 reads TGTGCCAGTAGTCCTCGGACAGGGGCGCTCTCGGAGGGCTACACCTTC. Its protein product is CASSPRTGALSEGYTF.

The CDR3: CASSLFRGYNSPLHF. The CDR3, as DNA: TGTGCCAGCAGTTTATTCAGGGGTTACAATTCACCCCTCCACTTT. The chain recombines TRBV28 with TRBJ1-6; D might be TRBD1 (6 bases). The CDR3 totals 15 residues. The germline V gene has CDR1 MDHEN and CDR2 SYDVKM. Between the trimmed V and J ends, which lost 1 base and 7 bases, there was a span of 11 bases.

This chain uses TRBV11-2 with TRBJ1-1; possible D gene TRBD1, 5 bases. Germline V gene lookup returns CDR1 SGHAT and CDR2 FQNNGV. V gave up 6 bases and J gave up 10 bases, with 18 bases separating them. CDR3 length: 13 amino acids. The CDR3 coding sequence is TGTGCCAGCAGACCCGCCGGACATCCGAGAGCTTTCTTT. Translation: CASRPAGHPRAFF.

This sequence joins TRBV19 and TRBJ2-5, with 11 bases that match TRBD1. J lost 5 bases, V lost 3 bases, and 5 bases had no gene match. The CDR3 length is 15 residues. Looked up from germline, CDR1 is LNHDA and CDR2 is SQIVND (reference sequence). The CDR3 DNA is TGTGCCAGTAGTATTCGGGACAGGGGGACTGAGACCCAGTACTTC. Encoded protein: CASSIRDRGTETQYF.

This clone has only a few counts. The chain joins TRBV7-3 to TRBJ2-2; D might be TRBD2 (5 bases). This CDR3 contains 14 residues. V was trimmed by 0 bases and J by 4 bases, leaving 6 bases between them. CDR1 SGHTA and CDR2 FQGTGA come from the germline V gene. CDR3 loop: CASSLTAGTGELFF. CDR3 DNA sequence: TGTGCCAGCAGCTTAACGGCGGGCACCGGGGAGCTGTTTTTT.

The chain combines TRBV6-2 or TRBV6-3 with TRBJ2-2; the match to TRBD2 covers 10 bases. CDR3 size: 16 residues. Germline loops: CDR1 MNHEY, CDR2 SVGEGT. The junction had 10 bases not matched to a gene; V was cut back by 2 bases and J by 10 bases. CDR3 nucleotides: TGTGCCAGCAGTTACCAGGCTAGCGGGAGCGTGGAGGAGCTGTTTTTT. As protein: CASSYQASGSVEELFF.

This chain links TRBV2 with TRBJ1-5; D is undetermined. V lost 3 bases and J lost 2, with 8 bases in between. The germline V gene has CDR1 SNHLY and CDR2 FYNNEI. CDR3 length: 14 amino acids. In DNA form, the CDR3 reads TGTGCCAGCAGTGAGGGAGGTGGCAATCAGCCCCAGCATTTT. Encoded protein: CASSEGGGNQPQHF.

The CDR3 DNA sequence: TGCGCCAGCAGCCCCGGACAGGGCGCTGAAGCTTTCTTT. Its protein product is CASSPGQGAEAFF. The chain joins TRBV4-3 to TRBJ1-1, with 8 bases that match TRBD1. The CDR3 sequence is 13 residues long. V shed 4 bases and J 6 bases; nucleotides not matched to a gene: 4. Germline CDR1 LGHNA, CDR2 YSLEER.

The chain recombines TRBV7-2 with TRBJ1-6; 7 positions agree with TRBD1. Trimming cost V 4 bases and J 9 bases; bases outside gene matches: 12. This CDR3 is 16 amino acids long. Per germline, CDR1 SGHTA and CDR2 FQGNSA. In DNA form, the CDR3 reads TGTGCCAGCAGCTCCTACGGAAGACAGGGAACTTCACCCCTCCACTTT. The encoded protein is CASSSYGRQGTSPLHF.

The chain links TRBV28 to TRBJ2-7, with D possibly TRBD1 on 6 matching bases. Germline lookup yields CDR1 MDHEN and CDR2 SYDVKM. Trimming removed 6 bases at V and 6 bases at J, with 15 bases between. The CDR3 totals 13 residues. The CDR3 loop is CASSRGGQGEQYF. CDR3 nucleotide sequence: TGTGCCAGCAGCAGGGGCGGTCAAGGCGAGCAGTACTTC.

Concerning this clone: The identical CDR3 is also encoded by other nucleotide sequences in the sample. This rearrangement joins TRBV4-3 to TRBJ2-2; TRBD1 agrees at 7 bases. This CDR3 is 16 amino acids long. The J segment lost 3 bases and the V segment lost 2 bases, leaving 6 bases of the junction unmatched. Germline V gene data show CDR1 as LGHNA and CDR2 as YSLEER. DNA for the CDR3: TGCGCCAGCAGCCAAAGACAGGGACCCCACACCGGGGAGCTGTTTTTT. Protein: CASSQRQGPHTGELFF.

In DNA form, the CDR3 reads TGTGCCAGCAGCCCCCGGGACAGGGTTATAGCTGGGGCCAACGTCCTGACTTTC. Protein: CASSPRDRVIAGANVLTF. This rearrangement joins TRBV7-3 to TRBJ2-6; 9 nucleotides align to TRBD1. Germline V lookup: CDR1 SGHTA, CDR2 FQGTGA. CDR3 length equals 18 residues. The V segment lost 5 bases and the J segment 2 bases; nucleotides outside the gene matches: 10.